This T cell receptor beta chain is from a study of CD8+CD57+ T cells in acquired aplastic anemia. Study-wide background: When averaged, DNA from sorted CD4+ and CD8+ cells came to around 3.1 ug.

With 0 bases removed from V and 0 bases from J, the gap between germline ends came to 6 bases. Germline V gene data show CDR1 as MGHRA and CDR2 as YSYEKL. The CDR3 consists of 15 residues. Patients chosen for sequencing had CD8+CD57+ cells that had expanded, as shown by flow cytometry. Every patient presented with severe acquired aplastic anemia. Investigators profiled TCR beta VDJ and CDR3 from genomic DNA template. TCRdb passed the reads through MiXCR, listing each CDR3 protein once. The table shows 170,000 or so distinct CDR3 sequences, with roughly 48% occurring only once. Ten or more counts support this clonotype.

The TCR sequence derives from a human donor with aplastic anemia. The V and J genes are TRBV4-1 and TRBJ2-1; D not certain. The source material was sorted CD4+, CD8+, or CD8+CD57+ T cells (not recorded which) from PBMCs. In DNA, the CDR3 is TGCGCCAGCAGCCAAGAAGGTGGCTCCTACAATGAGCAGTTCTTC. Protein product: CASSQEGGSYNEQFF.